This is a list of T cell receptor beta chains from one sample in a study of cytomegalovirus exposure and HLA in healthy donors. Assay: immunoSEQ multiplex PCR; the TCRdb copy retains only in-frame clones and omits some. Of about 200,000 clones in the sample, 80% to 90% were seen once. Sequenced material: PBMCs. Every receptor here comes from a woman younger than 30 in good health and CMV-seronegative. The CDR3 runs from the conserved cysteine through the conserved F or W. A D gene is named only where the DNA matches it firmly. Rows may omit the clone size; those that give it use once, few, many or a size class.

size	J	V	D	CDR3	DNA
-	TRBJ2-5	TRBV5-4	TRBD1	CASSQNPRQGQETQYF	TGTGCCAGCAGCCAAAACCCGCGACAGGGTCAAGAGACCCAGTACTTC
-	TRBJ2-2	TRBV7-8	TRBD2	CASSSTSGRGSGELFF	TGTGCCAGCAGCTCTACTAGCGGGAGGGGGAGCGGGGAGCTGTTTTTT
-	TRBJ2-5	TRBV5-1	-	CASSLMASNQETQYF	TGCGCCAGCAGCTTGATGGCTAGCAACCAAGAGACCCAGTACTTC
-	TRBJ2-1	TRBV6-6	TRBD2	CASSPEGLDEQFF	TGTGCCAGCAGTCCGGAGGGACTAGATGAGCAGTTCTTC
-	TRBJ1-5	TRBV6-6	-	CASSSGGPLTQHF	TGTGCCAGCAGTTCCGGGGGACCCCTGACCCAGCATTTT
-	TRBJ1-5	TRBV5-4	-	CASSLGPGNQPQHF	TGTGCCAGCAGCTTGGGTCCGGGGAATCAGCCCCAGCATTTT
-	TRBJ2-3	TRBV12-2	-	CASRLIWTSSPTDTQYF	TGTGCAAGTCGCTTAATTTGGACTAGCTCCCCCACAGATACGCAGTATTTT
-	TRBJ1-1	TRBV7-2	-	CASSPGWSRGTEAFF	TGTGCCAGCAGTCCCGGGTGGTCTCGGGGCACTGAAGCTTTCTTT
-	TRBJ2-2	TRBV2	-	CASGGHRGTPNTGELFF	TGTGCCAGCGGAGGCCACCGCGGCACTCCGAACACCGGGGAGCTGTTTTTT
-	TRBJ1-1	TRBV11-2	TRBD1	CASSPTGGWNTEAFF	TGTGCCAGCAGCCCGACAGGGGGCTGGAACACTGAAGCTTTCTTT
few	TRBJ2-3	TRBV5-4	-	CASSFGDSTQYF	TGTGCCAGCAGCTTCGGCGACTCTACGCAGTATTTT
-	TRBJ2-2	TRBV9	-	CASSVATANTGELFF	TGTGCCAGCAGCGTAGCCACAGCGAACACCGGGGAGCTGTTTTTT
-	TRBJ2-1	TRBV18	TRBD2	CASSPQRERNEQFF	TGTGCCAGCTCACCCCAGCGGGAGAGGAATGAGCAGTTCTTC
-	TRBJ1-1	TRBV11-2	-	CASSLRTGWGAGGTEAFF	TGTGCCAGCAGCTTAAGGACCGGCTGGGGCGCCGGGGGCACTGAAGCTTTCTTT
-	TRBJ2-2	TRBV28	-	CASSFTGTLTNTGELFF	TGTGCCAGCAGTTTCACCGGGACACTCACGAACACCGGGGAGCTGTTTTTT
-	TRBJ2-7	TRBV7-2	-	CASSLTGTSFEQYF	TGTGCCAGCAGCTTAACAGGCACCTCCTTCGAGCAGTACTTC
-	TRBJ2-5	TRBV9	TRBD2	CASSRFDGGTSGQETQYF	TGTGCCAGCAGCAGGTTCGATGGGGGGACTAGCGGACAAGAGACCCAGTACTTC
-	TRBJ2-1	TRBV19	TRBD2	CASRGLGLAGEYNEQFF	TGTGCCAGTCGTGGCCTAGGACTAGCGGGAGAGTACAATGAGCAGTTCTTC
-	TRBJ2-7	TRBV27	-	CASSLQGSYEQYF	TGTGCCAGCAGTTTACAGGGTTCCTACGAGCAGTACTTC
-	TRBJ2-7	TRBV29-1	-	CSVGGGVGQGLEQYF	TGCAGCGTTGGGGGGGGCGTCGGACAGGGTCTCGAGCAGTACTTC
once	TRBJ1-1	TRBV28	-	CASSFGQREAFF	TGTGCCAGCAGTTTCGGACAGCGGGAAGCTTTCTTT
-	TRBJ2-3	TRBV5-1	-	CASSLVPSGTDTQYF	TGCGCCAGCAGCTTGGTTCCTAGCGGCACAGATACGCAGTATTTT
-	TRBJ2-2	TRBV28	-	CASSFWQGNPALSGGELFF	TGTGCCAGCAGTTTTTGGCAGGGCAACCCCGCCTTGTCTGGCGGGGAGCTGTTTTTT
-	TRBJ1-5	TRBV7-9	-	CASSLNSLNQPQHF	TGTGCCAGCAGCTTAAACTCACTTAATCAGCCCCAGCATTTT
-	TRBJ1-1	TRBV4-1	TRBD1	CASSPPSGGRYTEAFF	TGCGCCAGCAGCCCTCCTTCAGGGGGACGTTACACTGAAGCTTTCTTT
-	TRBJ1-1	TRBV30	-	CAWSPGQPEAFF	TGTGCCTGGAGTCCTGGACAGCCTGAAGCTTTCTTT
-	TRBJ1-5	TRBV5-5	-	CASSSSKESMEPQHF	TGTGCCAGCAGCTCTTCGAAGGAGAGTATGGAGCCCCAGCATTTT
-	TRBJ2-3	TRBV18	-	CASSLNRDPDTQYF	TGTGCCAGCTCTCTGAACAGGGACCCTGATACGCAGTATTTT
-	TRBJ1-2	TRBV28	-	CASSLYRTYGYTF	TGTGCCAGCAGTCTATACCGTACTTATGGCTACACCTTC
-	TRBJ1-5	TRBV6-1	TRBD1	CASSVTGDQPQHF	TGTGCCAGCAGTGTTACAGGGGATCAGCCCCAGCATTTT
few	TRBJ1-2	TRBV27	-	CASSPRRDNDYGYTF	TGTGCCAGCAGTCCGCGCCGCGACAACGACTATGGCTACACCTTC
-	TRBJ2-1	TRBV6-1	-	CASCFGGLYNEQFF	TGTGCCAGCTGCTTTGGTGGCTTATACAATGAGCAGTTCTTC
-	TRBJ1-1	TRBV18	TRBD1	CASSPGQEGTEAFF	TGTGCCAGCTCACCTGGACAGGAGGGAACTGAAGCTTTCTTT
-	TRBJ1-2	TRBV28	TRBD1	CASLEIRDRYPFGYTF	TGTGCCAGCCTCGAGATCCGGGACAGGTATCCGTTTGGCTACACCTTC
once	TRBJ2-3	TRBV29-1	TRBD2	CSVEVAGSNTQYF	TGCAGCGTTGAAGTAGCGGGATCAAATACGCAGTATTTT
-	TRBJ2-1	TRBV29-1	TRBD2	CSPDSERGASNEQFF	TGCAGCCCCGATTCCGAGCGGGGAGCAAGTAATGAGCAGTTCTTC
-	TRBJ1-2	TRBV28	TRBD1	CASSAQGLYGYTF	TGTGCCAGCAGTGCACAGGGGCTCTATGGCTACACCTTC
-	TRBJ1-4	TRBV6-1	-	CASSDPPGSGEKLFF	TGTGCCAGCAGTGACCCCCCGGGGAGTGGTGAAAAACTGTTTTTT
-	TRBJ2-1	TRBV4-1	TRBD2	CASRREFNNEQFF	TGCGCCAGCAGGCGGGAGTTTAACAATGAGCAGTTCTTC
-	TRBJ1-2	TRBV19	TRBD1	CASTPSDRGYGYTF	TGTGCCAGTACCCCCTCGGACAGGGGCTATGGCTACACCTTC
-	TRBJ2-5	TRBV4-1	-	CASSQVWSTQETQYF	TGCGCCAGCAGCCAAGTGTGGAGCACACAAGAGACCCAGTACTTC
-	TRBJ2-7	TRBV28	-	CASSSPSVLDRSASYEQYF	TGTGCCAGCAGTTCCCCCTCCGTCCTTGACAGGTCGGCGTCCTACGAGCAGTACTTC
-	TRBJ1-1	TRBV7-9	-	CASSPLKKGFGNTEAFF	TGTGCCAGCAGCCCACTGAAAAAGGGGTTTGGGAACACTGAAGCTTTCTTT
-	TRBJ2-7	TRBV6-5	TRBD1	CASSPTYRGFYEQYF	TGTGCCAGCAGCCCCACTTACAGGGGGTTCTACGAGCAGTACTTC
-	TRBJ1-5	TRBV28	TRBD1	CASSSGTGVVQPQHF	TGTGCCAGCAGTTCCGGGACAGGGGTAGTTCAGCCCCAGCATTTT
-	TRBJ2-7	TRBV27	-	CASSLTGNHEQYF	TGTGCCAGCAGTCTTACAGGGAACCACGAGCAGTACTTC
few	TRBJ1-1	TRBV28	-	CASSTSGTEAFF	TGTGCCAGCTCCACATCGGGCACTGAAGCTTTCTTT
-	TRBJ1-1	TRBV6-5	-	CASSYGAAEAFF	TGTGCCAGCAGTTACGGCGCGGCTGAAGCTTTCTTT
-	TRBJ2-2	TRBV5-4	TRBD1	CASSLAPGQGPGELFF	TGTGCCAGCAGCTTGGCCCCGGGACAGGGGCCCGGGGAGCTGTTTTTT
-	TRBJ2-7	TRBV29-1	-	CSGADTTYEQYF	TGCAGCGGCGCCGACACCACCTACGAGCAGTACTTC
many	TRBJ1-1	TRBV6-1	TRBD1	CASGDSMNTEAFF	TGTGCCAGCGGGGACAGCATGAACACTGAAGCTTTCTTT
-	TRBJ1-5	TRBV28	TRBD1	CASRGQKLGYSNQPQHF	TGTGCCAGCAGGGGACAGAAACTTGGGTATAGCAATCAGCCCCAGCATTTT
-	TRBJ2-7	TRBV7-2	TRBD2	CASSMRPGTSGRPGEQYF	TGTGCCAGCAGCATGCGTCCAGGGACTAGCGGGAGACCGGGCGAGCAGTACTTC
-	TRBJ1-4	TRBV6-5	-	CASSSVFEGPNEKLFF	TGTGCCAGCAGTTCCGTCTTTGAGGGCCCGAATGAAAAACTGTTTTTT